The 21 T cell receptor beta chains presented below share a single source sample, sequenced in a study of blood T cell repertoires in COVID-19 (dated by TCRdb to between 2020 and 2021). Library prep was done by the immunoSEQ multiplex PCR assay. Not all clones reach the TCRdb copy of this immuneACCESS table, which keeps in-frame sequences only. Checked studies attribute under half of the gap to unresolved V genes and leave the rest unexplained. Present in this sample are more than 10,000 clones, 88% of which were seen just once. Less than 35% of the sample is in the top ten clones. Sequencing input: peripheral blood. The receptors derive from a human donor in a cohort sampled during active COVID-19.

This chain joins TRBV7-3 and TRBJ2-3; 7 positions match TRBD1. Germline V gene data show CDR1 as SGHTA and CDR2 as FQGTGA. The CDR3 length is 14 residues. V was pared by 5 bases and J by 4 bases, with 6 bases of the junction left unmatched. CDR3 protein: CASSQVTGADTQYF. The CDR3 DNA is TGTGCCAGCAGCCAAGTAACAGGGGCAGATACGCAGTATTTT.

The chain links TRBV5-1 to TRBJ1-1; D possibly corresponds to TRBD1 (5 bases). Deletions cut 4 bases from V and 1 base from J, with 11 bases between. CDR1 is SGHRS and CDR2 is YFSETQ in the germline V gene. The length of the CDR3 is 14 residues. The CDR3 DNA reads TGCGCCAGCAGCCCAGGCGACAGGAACACTGAAGCTTTCTTT. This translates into CASSPGDRNTEAFF.

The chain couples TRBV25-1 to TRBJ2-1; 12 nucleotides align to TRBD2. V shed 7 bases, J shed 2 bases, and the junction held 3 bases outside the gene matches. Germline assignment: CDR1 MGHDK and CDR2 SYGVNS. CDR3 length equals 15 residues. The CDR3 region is CASTLAGGPYNEQFF. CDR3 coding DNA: TGTGCCAGCACCCTAGCGGGAGGGCCCTACAATGAGCAGTTCTTC.

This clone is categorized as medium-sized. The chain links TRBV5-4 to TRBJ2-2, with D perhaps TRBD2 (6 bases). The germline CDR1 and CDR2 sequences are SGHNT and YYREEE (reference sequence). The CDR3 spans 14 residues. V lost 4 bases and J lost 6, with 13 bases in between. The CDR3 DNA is TGTGCCAGCAGCAAGGGACTCCGCCCCGGGGAGCTGTTTTTT. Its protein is CASSKGLRPGELFF.

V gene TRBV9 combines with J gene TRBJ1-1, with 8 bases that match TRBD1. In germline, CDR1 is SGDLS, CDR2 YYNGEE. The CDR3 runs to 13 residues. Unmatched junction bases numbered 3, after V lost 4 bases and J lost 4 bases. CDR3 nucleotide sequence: TGTGCCAGCAGCCGCGACAGGGGCACTGAAGCTTTCTTT. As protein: CASSRDRGTEAFF. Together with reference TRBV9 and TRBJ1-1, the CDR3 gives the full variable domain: DSGVTQTPKHLITATGQRVTLRCSPRSGDLSVYWYQQSLDQGLQFLIQYYNGEERAKGNILERFSAQQFPDLHSELNLSSLELGDSALYFCASSRDRGTEAFFGQGTRLTVV.

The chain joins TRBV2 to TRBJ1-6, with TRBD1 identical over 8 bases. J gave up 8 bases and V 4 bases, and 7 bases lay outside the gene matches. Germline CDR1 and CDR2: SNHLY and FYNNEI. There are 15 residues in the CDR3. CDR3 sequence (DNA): TGTGCCAGCAGTGGATCCGGGACAGGATATTCACCCCTCCACTTT. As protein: CASSGSGTGYSPLHF.

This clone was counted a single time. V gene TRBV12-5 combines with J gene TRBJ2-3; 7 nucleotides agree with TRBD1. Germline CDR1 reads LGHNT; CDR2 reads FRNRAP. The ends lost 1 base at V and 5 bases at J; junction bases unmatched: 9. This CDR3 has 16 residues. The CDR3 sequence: CASGLGQGVGQDTQYF. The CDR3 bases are TGTGCTAGTGGTTTGGGACAGGGCGTTGGCCAAGATACGCAGTATTTT.

In nucleotides, the CDR3 is TGTGCCAGCAGTCCCTCCGGGGACTCGTTTAAAGAGACCCAGTACTTC. It encodes CASSPSGDSFKETQYF. J is TRBJ2-5 and V is TRBV28; a weak D match, TRBD2 (6 bases). The V gene's germline CDR1 is MDHEN and CDR2 SYDVKM. V lost 5 bases to trimming and J lost 3 bases, with 19 bases between them. CDR3 length: 16 amino acids.

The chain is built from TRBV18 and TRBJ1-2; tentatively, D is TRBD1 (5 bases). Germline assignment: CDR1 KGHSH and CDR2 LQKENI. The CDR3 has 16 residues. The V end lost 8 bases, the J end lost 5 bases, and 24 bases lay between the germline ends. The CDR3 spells CASNLKDSGTEYGYTF. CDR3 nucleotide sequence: TGTGCCAGCAATCTCAAGGACTCGGGGACTGAATATGGCTACACCTTC.

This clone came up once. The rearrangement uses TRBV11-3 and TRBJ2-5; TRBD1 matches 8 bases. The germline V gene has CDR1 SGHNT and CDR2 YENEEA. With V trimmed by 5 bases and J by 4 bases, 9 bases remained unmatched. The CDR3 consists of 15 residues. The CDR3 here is CASSRRQGARETQYF. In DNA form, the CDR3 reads TGTGCCAGCAGCCGGCGGCAGGGGGCAAGAGAGACCCAGTACTTC.

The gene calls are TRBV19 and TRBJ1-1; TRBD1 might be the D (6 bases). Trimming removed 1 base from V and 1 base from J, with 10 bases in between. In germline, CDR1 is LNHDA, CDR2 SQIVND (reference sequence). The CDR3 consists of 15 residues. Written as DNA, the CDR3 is TGTGCCAGTAGTATAGGGCAGGGGTGGAACACTGAAGCTTTCTTT. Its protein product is CASSIGQGWNTEAFF.

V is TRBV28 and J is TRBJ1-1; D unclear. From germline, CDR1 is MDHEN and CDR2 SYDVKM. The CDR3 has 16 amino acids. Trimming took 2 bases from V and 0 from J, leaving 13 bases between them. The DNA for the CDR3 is TGTGCCAGCAGTTTAGGTTCGGCGGAATTGAACACTGAAGCTTTCTTT. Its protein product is CASSLGSAELNTEAFF. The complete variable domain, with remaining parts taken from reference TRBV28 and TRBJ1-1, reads DVKVTQSSRYLVKRTGEKVFLECVQDMDHENMFWYRQDPGLGLRLIYFSYDVKMKEKGDIPEGYSVSREKKERFSLILESASTNQTSMYLCASSLGSAELNTEAFFGQGTRLTVV.

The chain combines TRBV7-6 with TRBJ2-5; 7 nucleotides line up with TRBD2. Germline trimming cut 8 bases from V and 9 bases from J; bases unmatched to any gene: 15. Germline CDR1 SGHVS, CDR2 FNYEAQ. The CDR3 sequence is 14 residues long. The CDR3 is CASRTGTGREAQYF. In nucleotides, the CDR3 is TGTGCCAGCCGAACCGGGACTGGCCGGGAGGCCCAGTACTTC. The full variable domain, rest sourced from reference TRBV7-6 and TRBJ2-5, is GAGVSQSPRYKVTKRGQDVALRCDPISGHVSLYWYRQALGQGPEFLTYFNYEAQQDKSGLPNDRFSAERPEGSISTLTIQRTEQRDSAMYRCASRTGTGREAQYFGPGTRLLVL.

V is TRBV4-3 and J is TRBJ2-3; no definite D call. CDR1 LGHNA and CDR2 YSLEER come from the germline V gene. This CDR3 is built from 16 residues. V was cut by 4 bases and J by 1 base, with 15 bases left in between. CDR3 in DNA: TGCGCCAGCAGCCCCCGACTCTTTCAAGGCACAGATACGCAGTATTTT. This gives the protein CASSPRLFQGTDTQYF.

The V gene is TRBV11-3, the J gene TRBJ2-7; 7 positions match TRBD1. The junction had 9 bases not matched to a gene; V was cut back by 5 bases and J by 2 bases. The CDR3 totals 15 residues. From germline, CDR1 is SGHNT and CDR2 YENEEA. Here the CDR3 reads CASSPPGGQPYEQYF. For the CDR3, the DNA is TGTGCCAGCAGCCCCCCTGGGGGACAGCCCTACGAGCAGTACTTC.

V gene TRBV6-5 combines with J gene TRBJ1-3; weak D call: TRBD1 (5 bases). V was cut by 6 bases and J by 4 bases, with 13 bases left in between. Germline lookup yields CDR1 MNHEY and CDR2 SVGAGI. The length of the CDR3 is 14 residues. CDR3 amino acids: CASSLLGLGNTIYF. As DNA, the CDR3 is TGTGCCAGCAGCCTGTTGGGACTCGGAAACACCATATATTTT.

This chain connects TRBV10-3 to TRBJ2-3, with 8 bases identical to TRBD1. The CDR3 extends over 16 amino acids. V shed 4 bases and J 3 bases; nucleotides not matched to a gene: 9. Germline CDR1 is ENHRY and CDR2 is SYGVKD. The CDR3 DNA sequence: TGTGCCATCAGTGGGACGTCCAGGGGGCGGACAGATACGCAGTATTTT. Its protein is CAISGTSRGRTDTQYF.

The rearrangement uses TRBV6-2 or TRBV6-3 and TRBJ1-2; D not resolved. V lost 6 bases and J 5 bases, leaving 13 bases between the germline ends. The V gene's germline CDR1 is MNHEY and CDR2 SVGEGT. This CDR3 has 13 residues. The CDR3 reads CASSRDGSYGYTF. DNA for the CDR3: TGTGCCAGCAGCCGAGACGGGTCTTATGGCTACACCTTC.

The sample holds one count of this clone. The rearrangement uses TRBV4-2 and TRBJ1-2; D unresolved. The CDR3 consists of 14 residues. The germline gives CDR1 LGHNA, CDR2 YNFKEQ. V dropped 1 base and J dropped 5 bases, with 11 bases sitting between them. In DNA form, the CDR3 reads TGTGCCAGCAGCCAAGGGGGAGGGTATTATGGCTACACCTTC. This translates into CASSQGGGYYGYTF.

CDR3 nucleotide sequence: TGTGCCAGCAGCTTAGCGGCCCAATCTGGGGCCAACGTCCTGACTTTC. This translates into CASSLAAQSGANVLTF. This chain joins TRBV7-2 and TRBJ2-6, with D uncertain. Germline V lookup: CDR1 SGHTA, CDR2 FQGNSA. This CDR3 has 16 residues. Trimming cost V 0 bases and J 1 base, with 7 bases left between them.

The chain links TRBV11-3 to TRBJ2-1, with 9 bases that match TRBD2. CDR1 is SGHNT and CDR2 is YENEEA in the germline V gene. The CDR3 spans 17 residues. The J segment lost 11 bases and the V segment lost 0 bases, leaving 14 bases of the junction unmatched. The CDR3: CASSLDQERGDRGQQFF. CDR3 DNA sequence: TGTGCCAGCAGCTTAGATCAGGAGCGGGGGGACCGTGGGCAGCAGTTCTTC.